Listed below are T cell receptor beta chains from one sample, sequenced in a study of T cells after yellow fever vaccination. From the 5' RACE reads, TCRdb called clonotypes with MiXCR, one entry per CDR3 protein. The sample yields around 250,000 distinct CDR3 sequences, 5.2% seen once. Sequences were derived from CD4+ T cells sorted from PBMCs, sampled on the day of the yellow fever booster vaccination. The receptors come from a young man who received the YFV17D yellow fever vaccine. CDR3s include the opening cysteine and the closing phenylalanine or tryptophan. A D gene is named only where the DNA matches it firmly. Clone size, where shown, is once, few, many, or a class for clones that have expanded.

d_call	clone_size	j_call	v_call	cdr3_nt	cdr3_aa
-	few	TRBJ2-1	TRBV19	TGTGCCAGTAGTATCGCGTGGGTCGATGAGCAGTTCTTC	CASSIAWVDEQFF
-	many	TRBJ2-2	TRBV4-1	TGCGCCAGCAGCCAAGACTGGTCTGGGGAGCTGTTTTTT	CASSQDWSGELFF
-	few	TRBJ2-5	TRBV5-6	TGTGCCAGCAGCTTAATGGGGGCGGAGACCCAGTACTTC	CASSLMGAETQYF
-	few	TRBJ2-1	TRBV12-3/TRBV12-4	TGTGCCACGATAAAGGACAGTTACAATGAGCAGTTCTTC	CATIKDSYNEQFF
TRBD2	-	TRBJ2-3	TRBV12-5	TGTGCTAGTGGTTTGGGACTAGCGGCTAGCACAGATACGCAGTATTTT	CASGLGLAASTDTQYF
-	few	TRBJ2-2	TRBV5-4	TGTGCCAGCAGCTTGTTAGGGCCCCAGAGTGGAGGGCCCTACGGGACCGGGGAGCTGTTTTTT	CASSLLGPQSGGPYGTGELFF
TRBD1	many	TRBJ2-3	TRBV5-6	TGTGCCAGCATCCGGACAGGGGCAGCAGATACGCAGTATTTT	CASIRTGAADTQYF
TRBD1	few	TRBJ1-4	TRBV7-2	TGTGCCAGCAGCACATACAGGGGGCAGAATGAAAAACTGTTTTTT	CASSTYRGQNEKLFF
-	-	TRBJ1-2	TRBV3-1	TGTGCCAGCAGCCAAGGGACCAGCGGCTATGGCTACACCTTC	CASSQGTSGYGYTF
-	-	TRBJ2-5	TRBV5-1	TGCGCCAGCAGGTTAACAGGAGGAGAGACCCAGTACTTC	CASRLTGGETQYF
TRBD2	many	TRBJ2-3	TRBV7-8	TGTGCCAGCAGCTTACCTAGCGGTTACACAGATACGCAGTATTTT	CASSLPSGYTDTQYF
-	few	TRBJ1-5	TRBV20-1	TGCAGTGCTAGAGGCGGGGGCAATCAGCCCCAGCATTTT	CSARGGGNQPQHF
-	many	TRBJ1-4	TRBV12-3/TRBV12-4	TGTGCCAGCAGTTTCTCATACACCGCAGCGGGTGAAAAACTGTTTTTT	CASSFSYTAAGEKLFF
-	many	TRBJ2-2	TRBV12-3/TRBV12-4	TGTGCCAGCAGTGCCCCCCCTGGGCGAGGGAACACCGGGGAGCTGTTTTTT	CASSAPPGRGNTGELFF
-	-	TRBJ2-3	TRBV5-4	TGTGCCAGCAGCTTACAACAGGCTAGCACAGATACGCAGTATTTT	CASSLQQASTDTQYF
TRBD1	-	TRBJ2-2	TRBV5-1	TGCGCCAGCAGCTTGGATAACAGGGGGCGCAGCGGGGAGCTGTTTTTT	CASSLDNRGRSGELFF
-	many	TRBJ2-1	TRBV29-1	TGCAGCGTTGGTAGGGGGGAATACAATGAGCAGTTCTTC	CSVGRGEYNEQFF
-	many	TRBJ1-1	TRBV5-1	TGCGCCAGCAGCTTAACGGGGGAGATGAACACTGAAGCTTTCTTT	CASSLTGEMNTEAFF
-	many	TRBJ1-3	TRBV7-2	TGTGCCAGCAGCTTAGACAGCCTCTCTGGAAACACCATATATTTT	CASSLDSLSGNTIYF
-	many	TRBJ1-2	TRBV4-3	TGCGCCAGCAGCCAAGGTTTCAGGGAAGGTGGCTACACCTTC	CASSQGFREGGYTF
TRBD2	-	TRBJ2-5	TRBV7-2	TGTGCCAGCAGCCCTAGCGGGGGGCGGGGTGAGACCCAGTACTTC	CASSPSGGRGETQYF
-	few	TRBJ2-3	TRBV15	TGTGCCACCAGCAGAGATATCAGGGCGGACACAGATACGCAGTATTTT	CATSRDIRADTDTQYF
-	few	TRBJ1-2	TRBV7-9	TGTGCCAGCAGCTTATCAGGGTACTATGGCTACACCTTC	CASSLSGYYGYTF
-	-	TRBJ1-2	TRBV6-5	TGTGCCAGCAGTTACAGCACAGGGTGGGGCTACACCTTC	CASSYSTGWGYTF
TRBD2	few	TRBJ2-3	TRBV4-2	TGTGCCAGCAGCCAAGATTGGGCTAGCGGGGGGAGAGGCACAGATACGCAGTATTTT	CASSQDWASGGRGTDTQYF
-	few	TRBJ1-4	TRBV7-9	TGTGCCAGCAGCTTAGGGGAGGCCTGGAGGTCTAATGAAAAACTGTTTTTT	CASSLGEAWRSNEKLFF
-	few	TRBJ1-2	TRBV4-1	TGCGCCAGCAGCCAAGACGGGGGTGTGGGCTATGGCTACACCTTC	CASSQDGGVGYGYTF
-	few	TRBJ2-3	TRBV13	TGTGCCAGCAGCGACATTAACACAGATACGCAGTATTTT	CASSDINTDTQYF
TRBD1	many	TRBJ1-1	TRBV5-1	TGCGCCAGCAGCTTGGCGTTGGGCAGGGGGTCTGAAGCTTTCTTT	CASSLALGRGSEAFF
TRBD2	-	TRBJ2-3	TRBV5-1	TGCGCCAGCAGCTTGGACGGGGGGGCAGATACGCAGTATTTT	CASSLDGGADTQYF
-	-	TRBJ2-3	TRBV4-1	TGCGCCAGCAGCCAAGGGGGTAATACGCAGTATTTT	CASSQGGNTQYF
-	few	TRBJ2-1	TRBV5-1	TGCGCCAGCAGCTTGGCCTACAGGAGCTCCTACAATGAGCAGTTCTTC	CASSLAYRSSYNEQFF
TRBD1	few	TRBJ2-2	TRBV4-1	TGCGCCAGCAGCCAAGAGGGACAGGGGAACACCGGGGAGCTGTTTTTT	CASSQEGQGNTGELFF
TRBD2	-	TRBJ2-1	TRBV7-3	TGTGCCAGCAGCCCCCCGGGACTAGCGGGGATGTACAATGAGCAGTTCTTC	CASSPPGLAGMYNEQFF
-	many	TRBJ2-1	TRBV5-1	TGCGCCAGCAGCCCGGGGTATGAGCAGTTCTTC	CASSPGYEQFF
TRBD1	many	TRBJ1-5	TRBV7-2	TGTGCCAGCAGCATCAGGGGGGATCAGCCCCAGCATTTT	CASSIRGDQPQHF
-	-	TRBJ1-2	TRBV20-1	TGCAGTGCTAAGGACAAGTCCTATGGCTACACCTTC	CSAKDKSYGYTF
TRBD1	few	TRBJ1-5	TRBV2	TGTGCCAGCAGTAGGACAGGGGCCAATCAGCCCCAGCATTTT	CASSRTGANQPQHF
-	few	TRBJ2-2	TRBV5-1	TGCGCCAGCAGCTTCCAAGTTGGCGGGGAGCTGTTTTTT	CASSFQVGGELFF
TRBD2	few	TRBJ2-5	TRBV4-2	TGTGCCAGCAGCCCCAGCGGGGGGGTTCAAGAGACCCAGTACTTC	CASSPSGGVQETQYF
TRBD2	many	TRBJ2-3	TRBV28	TGTGCCAGCAGCCATAGCGGGGGGGCGGTAGATACGCAGTATTTT	CASSHSGGAVDTQYF
TRBD1	many	TRBJ2-5	TRBV5-4	TGTGCCAGCAGCCAAGGACAGGGGCTGAGCGAGACCCAGTACTTC	CASSQGQGLSETQYF
TRBD2	-	TRBJ2-2	TRBV7-2	TGTGCCAGCAGTCGAACTAGCGGGGGGGTGACCGGGGAGCTGTTTTTT	CASSRTSGGVTGELFF
TRBD1	few	TRBJ1-2	TRBV6-6	TGTGCCAGCAGTCAATATGGGACAGGCACCTACACCTTC	CASSQYGTGTYTF